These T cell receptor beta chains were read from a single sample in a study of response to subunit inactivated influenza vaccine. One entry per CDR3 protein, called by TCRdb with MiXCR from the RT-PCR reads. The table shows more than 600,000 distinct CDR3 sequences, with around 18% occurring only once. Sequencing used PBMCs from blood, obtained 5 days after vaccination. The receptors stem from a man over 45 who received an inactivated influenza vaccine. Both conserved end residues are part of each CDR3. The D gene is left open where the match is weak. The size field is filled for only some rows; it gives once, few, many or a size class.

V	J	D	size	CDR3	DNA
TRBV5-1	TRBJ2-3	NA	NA	CASSWTGGEVDTQYF	TGCGCCAGCAGCTGGACAGGCGGGGAAGTGGATACGCAGTATTTT
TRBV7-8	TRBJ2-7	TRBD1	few	CASNAFQGASEQYF	TGTGCCAGCAACGCCTTCCAGGGGGCGAGCGAGCAGTACTTC
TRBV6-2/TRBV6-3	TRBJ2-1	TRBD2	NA	CASSYFSGSRNEQFF	TGTGCCAGCAGTTATTTTAGCGGGTCACGCAATGAGCAGTTCTTC
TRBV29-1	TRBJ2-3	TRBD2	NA	CSVVPGLAGVSDTQYF	TGCAGCGTTGTCCCGGGACTAGCGGGAGTTTCAGATACGCAGTATTTT
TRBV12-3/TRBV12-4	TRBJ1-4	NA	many	CASSPVGGGEKLFF	TGTGCCAGCAGTCCCGTCGGGGGTGGAGAAAAACTGTTTTTT
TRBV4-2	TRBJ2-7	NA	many	CASSQRIGTPPYEQYF	TGTGCCAGCAGCCAAAGGATCGGGACACCACCCTACGAGCAGTACTTC
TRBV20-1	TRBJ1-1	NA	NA	CSAFRLGRVNTEAFF	TGCAGTGCTTTTCGGTTGGGGCGCGTGAACACTGAAGCTTTCTTT
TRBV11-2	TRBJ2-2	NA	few	CASSFLRARSAGELFF	TGTGCCAGCAGCTTTTTGCGGGCACGATCCGCCGGGGAGCTGTTTTTT
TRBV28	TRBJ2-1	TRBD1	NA	CASLGTGGVYNEQFF	TGTGCCAGCCTGGGGACAGGGGGCGTCTACAATGAGCAGTTCTTC
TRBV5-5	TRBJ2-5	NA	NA	CASRPTGNGQETQYF	TGTGCCAGCAGGCCAACAGGGAACGGCCAAGAGACCCAGTACTTC
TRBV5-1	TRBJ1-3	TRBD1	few	CASSPWTGGGNTIYF	TGCGCCAGCAGCCCTTGGACAGGGGGCGGAAACACCATATATTTT
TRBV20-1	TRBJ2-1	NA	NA	CSARDAGRSYNEQFF	TGCAGTGCTAGAGATGCCGGGAGAAGCTACAATGAGCAGTTCTTC
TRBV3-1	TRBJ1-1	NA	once	CASSWGTPNTEAFF	TGTGCCAGCAGCTGGGGAACCCCGAACACTGAAGCTTTCTTT
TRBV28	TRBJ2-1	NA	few	CASSDKWQFF	TGTGCCAGCAGTGATAAGTGGCAGTTCTTC
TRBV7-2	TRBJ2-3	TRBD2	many	CASSLLGGSSTDTQYF	TGTGCCAGCAGCTTATTGGGGGGGTCCAGCACAGATACGCAGTATTTT
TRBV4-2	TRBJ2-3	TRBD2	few	CASSQRERTDTQYF	TGTGCCAGCAGCCAGCGGGAGAGGACAGATACGCAGTATTTT
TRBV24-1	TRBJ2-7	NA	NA	CATSMGYEQYF	TGTGCCACCAGTATGGGGTACGAGCAGTACTTC
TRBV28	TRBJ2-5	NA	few	CASSGGDQETQYF	TGTGCCAGCAGTGGCGGAGACCAAGAGACCCAGTACTTC
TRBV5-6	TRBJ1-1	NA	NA	CASSLPTGFEAFF	TGTGCCAGCAGCTTACCGACAGGCTTTGAAGCTTTCTTT
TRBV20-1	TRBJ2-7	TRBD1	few	CSARHGQGGYEQYF	TGCAGTGCTAGACACGGACAGGGTGGCTACGAGCAGTACTTC
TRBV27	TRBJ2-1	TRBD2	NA	CASSPSTSGSSGEQFF	TGTGCCAGCAGTCCCTCTACTAGCGGGAGTTCGGGTGAGCAGTTCTTC
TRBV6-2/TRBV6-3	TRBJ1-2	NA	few	CASSPAQLNYGYTF	TGTGCCAGCAGTCCCGCACAGCTTAACTATGGCTACACCTTC
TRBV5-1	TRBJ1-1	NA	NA	CASSLDRTRAFF	TGCGCCAGCAGCTTGGACCGGACAAGAGCTTTCTTT
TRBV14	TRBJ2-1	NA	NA	CASSQRVGALYNEQFF	TGTGCCAGCAGCCAACGGGTGGGGGCCCTCTACAATGAGCAGTTCTTC
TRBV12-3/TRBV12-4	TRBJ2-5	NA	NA	CASSFPVSVNQETQYF	TGTGCCAGCAGTTTCCCGGTCAGCGTAAACCAAGAGACCCAGTACTTC
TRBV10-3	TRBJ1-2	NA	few	CAISDDKRAGGYTF	TGTGCCATCAGCGATGATAAACGAGCGGGGGGCTACACCTTC
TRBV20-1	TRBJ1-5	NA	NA	CSASRDDQPQHF	TGCAGTGCTTCCCGGGATGATCAGCCCCAGCATTTT
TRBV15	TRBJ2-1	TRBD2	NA	CATSRGSGEYNEQFF	TGTGCCACCAGCAGGGGTAGCGGGGAATACAATGAGCAGTTCTTC
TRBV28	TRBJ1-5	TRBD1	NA	CASSPDRVWQPQHF	TGTGCCAGCAGTCCCGACAGGGTATGGCAGCCCCAGCATTTT
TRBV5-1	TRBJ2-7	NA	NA	CASSLGSTATSYEQYF	TGCGCCAGCAGCTTGGGGTCGACGGCTACCTCCTACGAGCAGTACTTC
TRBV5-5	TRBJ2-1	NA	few	CASSVRAGASDEQFF	TGTGCCAGCAGCGTTCGGGCAGGGGCAAGCGATGAGCAGTTCTTC
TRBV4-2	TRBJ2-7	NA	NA	CASSQEYKDEQYF	TGTGCCAGCAGCCAAGAATATAAGGACGAGCAGTACTTC
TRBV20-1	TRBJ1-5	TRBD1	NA	CSVRQGGRYQPQHF	TGCAGTGTTCGACAGGGGGGGAGGTATCAGCCCCAGCATTTT
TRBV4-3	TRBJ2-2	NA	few	CASSQEQGNRPYTGELFF	TGCGCCAGCAGCCAAGAACAGGGCAATCGACCTTACACCGGGGAGCTGTTTTTT
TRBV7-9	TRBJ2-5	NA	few	CASSLEHTVQETQYF	TGTGCCAGCAGCTTAGAGCATACCGTACAAGAGACCCAGTACTTC
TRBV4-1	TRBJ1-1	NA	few	CASLYNILTEAFF	TGCGCCAGCCTATACAACATACTCACTGAAGCTTTCTTT
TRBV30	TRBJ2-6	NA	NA	CAWSVARPTYSGANVLTF	TGTGCCTGGAGTGTGGCCAGGCCGACATACTCTGGGGCCAACGTCCTGACTTTC
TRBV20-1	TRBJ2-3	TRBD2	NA	CSAQTSGGTDTQYF	TGCAGTGCTCAAACTAGCGGGGGTACAGATACGCAGTATTTT
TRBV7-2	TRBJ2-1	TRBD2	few	CASSQLSGSSYNEQFF	TGTGCCAGCAGCCAACTTAGCGGGTCCTCCTACAATGAGCAGTTCTTC
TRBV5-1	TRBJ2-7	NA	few	CASSPDTPYEQYF	TGCGCCAGCAGCCCGGACACACCCTACGAGCAGTACTTC
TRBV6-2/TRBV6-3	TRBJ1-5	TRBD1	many	CASSSDRGSQPQHF	TGTGCCAGCAGTTCGGACAGGGGATCTCAGCCCCAGCATTTT
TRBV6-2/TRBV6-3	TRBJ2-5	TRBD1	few	CASRDRGRGETQYF	TGTGCCAGCAGGGACAGGGGGCGCGGGGAGACCCAGTACTTC
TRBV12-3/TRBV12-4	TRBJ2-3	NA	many	CASSFDRVADTQYF	TGTGCCAGCAGTTTCGATAGGGTCGCAGATACGCAGTATTTT
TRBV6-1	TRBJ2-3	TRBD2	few	CASSATSSPDTQYF	TGTGCCAGCAGTGCGACTAGCTCTCCAGATACGCAGTATTTT
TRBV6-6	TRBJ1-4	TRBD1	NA	CASSRGQGGGLFF	TGTGCCAGCAGCCGCGGACAGGGTGGGGGACTGTTTTTT
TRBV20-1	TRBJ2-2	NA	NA	CSARDGGGSGELFF	TGCAGTGCTAGAGATGGGGGGGGCTCCGGGGAGCTGTTTTTT
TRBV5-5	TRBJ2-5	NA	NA	CASSPTVYQETQYF	TGTGCCAGCAGCCCTACAGTGTACCAAGAGACCCAGTACTTC
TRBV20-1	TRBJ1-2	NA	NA	CSAPPDAGSYGYTF	TGCAGTGCTCCACCGGATGCGGGTTCCTATGGCTACACCTTC
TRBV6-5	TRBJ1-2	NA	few	CASSYSEGSYGYTF	TGTGCCAGCAGTTACTCGGAGGGGTCCTATGGCTACACCTTC
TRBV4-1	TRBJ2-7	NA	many	CASSQAPGLYEQYF	TGCGCCAGCAGCCAAGCTCCGGGGTTGTACGAGCAGTACTTC
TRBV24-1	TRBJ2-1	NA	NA	CATSDPQATAGFYNEQFF	TGTGCCACCAGTGATCCACAAGCTACGGCTGGATTTTACAATGAGCAGTTCTTC
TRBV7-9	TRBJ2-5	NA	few	CASSLPGHNHLRTQYF	TGTGCCAGCAGCTTACCGGGACACAATCATCTAAGGACCCAGTACTTC
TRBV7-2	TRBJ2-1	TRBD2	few	CASSLTGGEYNEQFF	TGTGCCAGCAGCTTAACGGGGGGGGAGTACAATGAGCAGTTCTTC
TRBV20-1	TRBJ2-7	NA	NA	CSARAGAGFWEDPYEQYF	TGCAGTGCTAGGGCCGGGGCCGGTTTTTGGGAGGACCCCTACGAGCAGTACTTC
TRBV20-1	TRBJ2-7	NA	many	CSASRGHLRGEQYF	TGCAGTGCTAGCCGAGGACACCTACGGGGAGAGCAGTACTTC
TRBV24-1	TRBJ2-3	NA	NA	CATSDSGRSTDTQYF	TGTGCCACCAGTGACTCGGGGCGGAGCACAGATACGCAGTATTTT
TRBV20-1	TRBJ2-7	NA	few	CSAARTLSYEQYF	TGCAGTGCTGCCAGGACCCTCTCCTACGAGCAGTACTTC
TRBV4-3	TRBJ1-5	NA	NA	CASSQQWKGGNQPQHF	TGCGCCAGCAGCCAACAATGGAAGGGGGGCAATCAGCCCCAGCATTTT
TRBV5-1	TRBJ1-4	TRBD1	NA	CASSRTGTGNEKLFF	TGCGCCAGCAGCAGGACCGGGACAGGCAATGAAAAACTGTTTTTT
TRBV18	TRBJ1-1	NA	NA	CASSPLRPWGTEAFF	TGTGCCAGCTCACCACTAAGGCCTTGGGGCACTGAAGCTTTCTTT